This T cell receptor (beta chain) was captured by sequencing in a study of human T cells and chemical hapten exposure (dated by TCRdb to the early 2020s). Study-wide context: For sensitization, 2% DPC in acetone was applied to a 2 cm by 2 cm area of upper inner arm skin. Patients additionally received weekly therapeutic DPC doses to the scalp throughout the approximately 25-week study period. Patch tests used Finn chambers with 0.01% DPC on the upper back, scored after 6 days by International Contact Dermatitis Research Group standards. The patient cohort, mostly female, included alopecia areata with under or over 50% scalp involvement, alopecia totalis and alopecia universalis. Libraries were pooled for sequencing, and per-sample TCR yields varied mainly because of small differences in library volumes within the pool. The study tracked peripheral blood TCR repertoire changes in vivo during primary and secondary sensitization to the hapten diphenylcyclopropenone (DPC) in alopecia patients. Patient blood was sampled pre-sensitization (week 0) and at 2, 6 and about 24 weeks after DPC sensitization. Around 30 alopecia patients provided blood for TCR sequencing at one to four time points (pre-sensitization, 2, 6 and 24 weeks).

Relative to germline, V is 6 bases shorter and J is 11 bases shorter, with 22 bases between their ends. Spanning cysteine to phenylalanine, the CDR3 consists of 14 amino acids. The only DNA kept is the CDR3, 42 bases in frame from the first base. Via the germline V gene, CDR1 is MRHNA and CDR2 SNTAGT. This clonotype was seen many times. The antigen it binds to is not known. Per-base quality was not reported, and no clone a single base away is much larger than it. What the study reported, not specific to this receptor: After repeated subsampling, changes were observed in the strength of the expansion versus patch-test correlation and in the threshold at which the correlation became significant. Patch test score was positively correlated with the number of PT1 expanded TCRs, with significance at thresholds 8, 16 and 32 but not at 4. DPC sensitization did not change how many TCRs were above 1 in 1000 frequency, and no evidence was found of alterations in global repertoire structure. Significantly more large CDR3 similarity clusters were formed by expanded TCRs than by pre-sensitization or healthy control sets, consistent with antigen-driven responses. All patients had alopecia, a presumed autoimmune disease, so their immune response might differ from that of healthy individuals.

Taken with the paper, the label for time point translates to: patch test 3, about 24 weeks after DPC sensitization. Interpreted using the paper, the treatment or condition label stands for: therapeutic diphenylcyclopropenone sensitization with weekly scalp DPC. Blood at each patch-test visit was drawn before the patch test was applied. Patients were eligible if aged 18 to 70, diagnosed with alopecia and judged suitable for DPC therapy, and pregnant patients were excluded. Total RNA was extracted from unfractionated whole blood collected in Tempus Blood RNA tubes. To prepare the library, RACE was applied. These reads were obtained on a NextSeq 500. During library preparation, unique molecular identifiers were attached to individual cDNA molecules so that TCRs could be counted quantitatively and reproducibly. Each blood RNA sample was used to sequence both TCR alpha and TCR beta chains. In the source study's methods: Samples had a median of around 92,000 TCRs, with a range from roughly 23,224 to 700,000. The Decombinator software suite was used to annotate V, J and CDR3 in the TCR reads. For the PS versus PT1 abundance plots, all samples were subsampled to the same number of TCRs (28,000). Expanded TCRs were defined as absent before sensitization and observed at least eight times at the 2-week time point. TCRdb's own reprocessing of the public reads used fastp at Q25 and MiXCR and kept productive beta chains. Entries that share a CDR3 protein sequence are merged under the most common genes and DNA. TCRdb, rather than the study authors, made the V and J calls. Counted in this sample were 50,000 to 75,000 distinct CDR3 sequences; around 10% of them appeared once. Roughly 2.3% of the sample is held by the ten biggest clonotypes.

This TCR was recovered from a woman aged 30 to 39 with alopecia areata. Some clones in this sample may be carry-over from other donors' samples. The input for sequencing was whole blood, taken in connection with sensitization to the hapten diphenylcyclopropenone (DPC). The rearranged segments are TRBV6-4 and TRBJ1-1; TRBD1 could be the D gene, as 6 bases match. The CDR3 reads CASSPTPDSQGAFF. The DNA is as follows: TGTGCCAGCAGCCCAACCCCGGACTCCCAGGGGGCTTTCTTT.